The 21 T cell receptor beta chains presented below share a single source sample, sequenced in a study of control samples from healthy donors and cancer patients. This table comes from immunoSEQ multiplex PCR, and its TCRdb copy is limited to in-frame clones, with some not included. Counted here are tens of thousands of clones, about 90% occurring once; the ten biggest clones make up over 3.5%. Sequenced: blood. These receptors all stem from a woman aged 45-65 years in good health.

CDR3 protein: CASIESGGLHSNQPQHF. The CDR3 DNA sequence: TGTGCCAGCATAGAGTCCGGGGGACTTCATAGCAATCAGCCCCAGCATTTT. The chain uses TRBV28 and TRBJ1-5; D perhaps matches TRBD1 (5 bases). The germline CDR1 and CDR2 sequences are MDHEN and SYDVKM. V gave up 7 bases and J gave up 0 bases, with 19 bases separating them. The CDR3 has 17 residues.

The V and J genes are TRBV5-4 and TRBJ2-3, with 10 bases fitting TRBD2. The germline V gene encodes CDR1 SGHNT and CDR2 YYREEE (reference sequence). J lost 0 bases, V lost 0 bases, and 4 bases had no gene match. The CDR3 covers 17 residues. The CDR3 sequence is CASSLEIAGGSTDTQYF. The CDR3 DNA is TGTGCCAGCAGCTTGGAAATAGCGGGAGGTAGCACAGATACGCAGTATTTT.

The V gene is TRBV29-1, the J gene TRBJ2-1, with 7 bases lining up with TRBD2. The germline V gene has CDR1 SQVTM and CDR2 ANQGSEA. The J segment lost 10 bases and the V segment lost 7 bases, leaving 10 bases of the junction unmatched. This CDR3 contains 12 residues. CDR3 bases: TGCAGCGCCCCGTTCGGGGGGAGAGAGCAGTTCTTC. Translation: CSAPFGGREQFF.

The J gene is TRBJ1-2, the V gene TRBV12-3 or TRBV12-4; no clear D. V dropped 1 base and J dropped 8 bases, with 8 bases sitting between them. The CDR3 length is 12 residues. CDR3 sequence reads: CASSLGHAGYTF. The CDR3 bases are TGTGCCAGCAGTTTAGGACATGCCGGCTACACCTTC.

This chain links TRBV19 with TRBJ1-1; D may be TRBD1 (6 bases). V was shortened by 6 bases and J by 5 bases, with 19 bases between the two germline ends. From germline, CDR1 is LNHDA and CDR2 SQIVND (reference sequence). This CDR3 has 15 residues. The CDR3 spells CASSLSGAPRTEAFF. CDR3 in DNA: TGTGCCAGTAGCCTATCAGGGGCCCCTAGAACTGAAGCTTTCTTT.

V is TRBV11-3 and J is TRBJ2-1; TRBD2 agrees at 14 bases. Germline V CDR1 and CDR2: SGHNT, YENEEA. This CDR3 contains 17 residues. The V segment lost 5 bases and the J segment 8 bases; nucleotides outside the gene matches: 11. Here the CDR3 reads CASSLSAGLAGGDEQFF. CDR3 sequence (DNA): TGTGCCAGCAGCCTAAGCGCAGGACTAGCGGGAGGCGATGAGCAGTTCTTC.

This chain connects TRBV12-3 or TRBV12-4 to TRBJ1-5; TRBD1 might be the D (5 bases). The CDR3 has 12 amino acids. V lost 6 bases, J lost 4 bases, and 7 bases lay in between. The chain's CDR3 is CASRQENQPQHF. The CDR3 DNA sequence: TGTGCCAGCAGACAGGAAAATCAGCCCCAGCATTTT.

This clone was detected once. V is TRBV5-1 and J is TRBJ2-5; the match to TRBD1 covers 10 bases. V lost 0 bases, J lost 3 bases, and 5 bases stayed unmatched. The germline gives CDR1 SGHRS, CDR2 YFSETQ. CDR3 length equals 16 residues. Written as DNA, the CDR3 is TGCGCCAGCAGCTTGGAGGAGGGACAGGGGAAAGAGACCCAGTACTTC. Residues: CASSLEEGQGKETQYF.

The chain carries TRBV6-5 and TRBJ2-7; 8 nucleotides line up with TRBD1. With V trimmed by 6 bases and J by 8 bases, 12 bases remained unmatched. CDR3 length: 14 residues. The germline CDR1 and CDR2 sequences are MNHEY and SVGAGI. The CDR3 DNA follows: TGTGCCAGCAGAGCCCCGGGACAGGTCAGGCAGCAGTACTTC. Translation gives CASRAPGQVRQQYF.

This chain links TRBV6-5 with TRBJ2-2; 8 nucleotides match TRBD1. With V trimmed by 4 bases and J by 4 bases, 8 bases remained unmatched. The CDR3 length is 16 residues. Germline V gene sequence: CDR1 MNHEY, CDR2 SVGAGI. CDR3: CASSSPGQAITGELFF. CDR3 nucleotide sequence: TGTGCCAGCAGTTCTCCGGGACAGGCTATCACCGGGGAGCTGTTTTTT.

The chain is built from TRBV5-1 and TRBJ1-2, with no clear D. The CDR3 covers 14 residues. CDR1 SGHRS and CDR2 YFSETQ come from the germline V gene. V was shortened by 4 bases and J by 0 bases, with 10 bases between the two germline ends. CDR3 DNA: TGCGCCAGCAGCGTAACAACAACTAACTATGGCTACACCTTC. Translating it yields CASSVTTTNYGYTF.

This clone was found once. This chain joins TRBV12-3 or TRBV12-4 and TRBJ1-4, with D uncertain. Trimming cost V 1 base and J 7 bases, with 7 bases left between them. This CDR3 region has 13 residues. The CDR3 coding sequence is TGTGCCAGCAGTTTAGATTTCGGTGAAAAACTGTTTTTT. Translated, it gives CASSLDFGEKLFF.

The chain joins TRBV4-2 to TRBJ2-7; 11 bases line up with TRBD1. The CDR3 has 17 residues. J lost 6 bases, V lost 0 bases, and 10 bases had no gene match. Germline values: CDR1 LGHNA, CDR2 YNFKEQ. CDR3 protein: CASSQEELGQGGFEQYF. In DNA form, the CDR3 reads TGTGCCAGCAGCCAAGAAGAACTGGGACAGGGGGGGTTCGAGCAGTACTTC.

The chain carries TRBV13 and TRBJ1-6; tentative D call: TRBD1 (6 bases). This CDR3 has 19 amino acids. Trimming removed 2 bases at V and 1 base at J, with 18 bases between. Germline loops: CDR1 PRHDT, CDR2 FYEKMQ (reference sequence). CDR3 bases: TGTGCCAGCAGCTTACGACACGGAGGGGGAGTGTCCTATAATTCACCCCTCCACTTT. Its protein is CASSLRHGGGVSYNSPLHF.

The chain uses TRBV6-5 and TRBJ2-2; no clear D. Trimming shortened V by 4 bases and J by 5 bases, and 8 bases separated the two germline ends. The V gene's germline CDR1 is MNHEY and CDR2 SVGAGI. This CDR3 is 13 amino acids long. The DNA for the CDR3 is TGTGCCAGCAGTTTAAGATCGACCGGGGAGCTGTTTTTT. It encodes CASSLRSTGELFF.

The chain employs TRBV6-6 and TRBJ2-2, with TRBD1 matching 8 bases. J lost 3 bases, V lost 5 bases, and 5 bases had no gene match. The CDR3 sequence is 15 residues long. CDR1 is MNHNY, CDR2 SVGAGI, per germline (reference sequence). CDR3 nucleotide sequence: TGTGCCAGCAGTCCCCGGGACAGGCACACCGGGGAGCTGTTTTTT. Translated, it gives CASSPRDRHTGELFF.

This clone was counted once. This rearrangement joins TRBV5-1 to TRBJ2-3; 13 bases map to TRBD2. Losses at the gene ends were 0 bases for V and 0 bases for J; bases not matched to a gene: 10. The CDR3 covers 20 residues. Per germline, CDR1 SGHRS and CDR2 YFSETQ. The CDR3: CASSLGGLAGSSFSTDTQYF. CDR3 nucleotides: TGCGCCAGCAGCTTGGGGGGACTAGCGGGGTCCTCCTTTAGCACAGATACGCAGTATTTT.

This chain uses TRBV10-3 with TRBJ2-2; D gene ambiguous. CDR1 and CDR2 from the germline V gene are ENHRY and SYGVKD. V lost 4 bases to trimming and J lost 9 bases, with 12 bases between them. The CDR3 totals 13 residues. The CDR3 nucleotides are TGTGCCATCAGTGCCCCAAAAGCCCGGGAGCTGTTTTTT. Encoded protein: CAISAPKARELFF.

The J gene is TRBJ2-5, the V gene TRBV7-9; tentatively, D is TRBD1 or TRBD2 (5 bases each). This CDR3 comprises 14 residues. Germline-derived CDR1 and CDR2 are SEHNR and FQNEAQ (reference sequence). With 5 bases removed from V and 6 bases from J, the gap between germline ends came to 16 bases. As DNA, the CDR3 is TGTGCCAGCAGCGGGGACCCAAGCACAAAGACCCAGTACTTC. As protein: CASSGDPSTKTQYF.

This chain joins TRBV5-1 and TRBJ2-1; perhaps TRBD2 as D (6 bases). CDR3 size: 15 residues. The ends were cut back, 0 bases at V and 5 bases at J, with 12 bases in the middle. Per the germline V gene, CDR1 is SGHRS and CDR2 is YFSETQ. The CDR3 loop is CASSLVGAGNNEQFF. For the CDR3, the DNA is TGCGCCAGCAGCTTGGTTGGCGCGGGGAACAATGAGCAGTTCTTC.

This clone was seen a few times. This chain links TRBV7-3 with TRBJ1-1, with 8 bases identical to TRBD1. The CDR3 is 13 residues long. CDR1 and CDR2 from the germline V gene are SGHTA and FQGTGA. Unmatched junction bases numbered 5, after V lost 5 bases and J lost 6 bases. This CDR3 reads CASSPGQGAEAFF. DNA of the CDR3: TGTGCCAGCAGCCCCGGACAGGGTGCTGAAGCTTTCTTT. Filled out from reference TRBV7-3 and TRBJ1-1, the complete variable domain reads GAGVSQTPSNKVTEKGKYVELRCDPISGHTALYWYRQSLGQGPEFLIYFQGTGAADDSGLPNDRFFAVRPEGSVSTLKIQRTERGDSAVYLCASSPGQGAEAFFGQGTRLTVV.